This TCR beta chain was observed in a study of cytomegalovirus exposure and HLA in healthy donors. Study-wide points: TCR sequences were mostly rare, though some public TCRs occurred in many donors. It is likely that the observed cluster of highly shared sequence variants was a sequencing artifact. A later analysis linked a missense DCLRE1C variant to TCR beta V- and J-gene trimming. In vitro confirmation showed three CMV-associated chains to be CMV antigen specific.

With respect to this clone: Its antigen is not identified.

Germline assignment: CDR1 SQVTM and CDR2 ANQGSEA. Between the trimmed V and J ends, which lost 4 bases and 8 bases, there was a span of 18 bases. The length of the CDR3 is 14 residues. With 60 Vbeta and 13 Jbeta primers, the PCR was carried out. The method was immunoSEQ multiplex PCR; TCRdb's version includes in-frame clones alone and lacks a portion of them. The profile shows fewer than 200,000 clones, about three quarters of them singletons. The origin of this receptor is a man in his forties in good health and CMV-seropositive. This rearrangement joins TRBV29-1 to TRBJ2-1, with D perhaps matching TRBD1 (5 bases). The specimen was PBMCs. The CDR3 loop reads CSVVAQGDWDEQFF. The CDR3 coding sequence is TGCAGCGTTGTCGCGCAGGGTGATTGGGATGAGCAGTTCTTC.